This T cell receptor beta chain was recovered during a study of T cell changes during pregnancy in multiple sclerosis. Libraries were prepared by immunoSEQ multiplex PCR; TCRdb keeps only in-frame clonotypes and omits some of them. The data contain more than 40,000 clones, 85% to 90% of them singletons. The CDR3 loop spans 15 amino acids. The V gene's germline CDR1 is SGHRS and CDR2 YFSETQ. V was trimmed by 0 bases and J by 3 bases, leaving 13 bases between them. This receptor was taken from a female donor in good health, enrolled as a control in a pregnancy study. J is TRBJ2-7 and V is TRBV5-1; tentatively, D is TRBD1 (6 bases). The sample was peripheral blood, taken in the first trimester of pregnancy. For the CDR3, the DNA is TGCGCCAGCAGCTTGGCTCCGGGACAAAACTACGAGCAGTACTTC. Amino acid sequence: CASSLAPGQNYEQYF.